This TCR beta chain is from a study of T cell changes during pregnancy in multiple sclerosis. Sequencing used immunoSEQ multiplex PCR; TCRdb keeps in-frame clones, though not all of them. The sample yields 50,000 or so clones, about nine tenths seen once. The V and J ends lost 4 bases and 0 bases, in that order; junction bases with no gene match: 9. The CDR3 length is 17 residues. CDR1 and CDR2 from the germline V gene are MNHNS and SASEGT. The material sequenced was CD4+ T cells from peripheral blood mononuclear cells, taken in the second trimester of pregnancy. The origin of this receptor is a female donor with multiple sclerosis, enrolled in a pregnancy study. The V gene is TRBV6-1, the J gene TRBJ1-5, with 7 bases matching TRBD1. The CDR3, as DNA: TGTGCCAGCAGTGCCCGCGGGACAGATTTTAGCAATCAGCCCCAGCATTTT. Its translation: CASSARGTDFSNQPQHF.